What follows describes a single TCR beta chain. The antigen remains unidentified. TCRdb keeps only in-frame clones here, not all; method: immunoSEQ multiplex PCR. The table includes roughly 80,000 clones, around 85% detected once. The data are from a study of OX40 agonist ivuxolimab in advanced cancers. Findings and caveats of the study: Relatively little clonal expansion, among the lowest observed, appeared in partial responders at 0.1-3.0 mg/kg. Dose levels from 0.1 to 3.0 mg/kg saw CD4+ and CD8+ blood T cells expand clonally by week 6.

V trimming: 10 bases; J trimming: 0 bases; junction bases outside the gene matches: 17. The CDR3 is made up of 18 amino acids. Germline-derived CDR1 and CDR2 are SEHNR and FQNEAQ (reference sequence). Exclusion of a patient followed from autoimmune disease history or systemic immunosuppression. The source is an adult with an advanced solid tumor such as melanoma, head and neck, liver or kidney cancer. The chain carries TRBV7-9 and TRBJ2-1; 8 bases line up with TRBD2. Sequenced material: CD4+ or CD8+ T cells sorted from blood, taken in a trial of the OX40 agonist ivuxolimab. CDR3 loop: CAIWVGRDVLSSYNEQFF. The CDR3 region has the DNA TGTGCCATCTGGGTCGGGAGGGACGTGTTGAGCTCCTACAATGAGCAGTTCTTC.